This T cell receptor beta chain is from a study of neurological immune-mediated disorders. Whole-study results and caveats: Across subjects, no CDR3 amino acid sequence appeared in expanded clones of more than one subject, a finding that suggested private repertoires in all groups. According to phylogenetic grouping, one related-CDR3 cluster, a possible signature, contained the repertoires of 18 of 34 multiple sclerosis patients.

Synthesis of cDNA was accomplished via 5'RACE employing 10-nucleotide random UMIs. In TCRdb, the 5' RACE reads were re-called with MiXCR into one record per CDR3 protein. There are over 50,000 distinct CDR3 sequences in the sample; approximately 3.5% occur only once, and over 5% lies in the top ten. 2 million PBMCs stored at -80 C were the source of the unsorted libraries. This clonotype has at least ten counts. Its antigen is not identified. CDR1 and CDR2 from the germline V gene are DFQATT and SNEGSKA (reference sequence). This CDR3 has 15 amino acids. V lost 6 bases, J lost 10 bases, and 22 bases lay in between.

The sequence was collected from a man aged 40-49 years with multiple sclerosis. The sequenced material came from PBMCs. This chain links TRBV20-1 with TRBJ1-6, with no clear D. CDR3 loop: CSAPQPGPAASPLHF. In nucleotides, the CDR3 is TGCAGTGCCCCACAACCTGGGCCCGCAGCATCACCCCTCCACTTT.